These 29 T cell receptor beta chains share one sample of origin, sequenced in a study of cytomegalovirus exposure and HLA in healthy donors. In the PCR, 60 Vbeta and 13 Jbeta primers were used. Clones were sequenced by immunoSEQ multiplex PCR, and TCRdb holds only the in-frame ones, with some missing. The ten top clones account for 15%, within a sample of tens of thousands of clones. Material for sequencing was PBMCs. These TCRs come from a man aged 45 to 65 in good health and CMV-seropositive.

This chain links TRBV7-9 with TRBJ2-7, with D perhaps TRBD1 (6 bases). CDR3 length: 15 residues. Trimming removed 4 bases at V and 3 bases at J, with 16 bases between. The germline CDR1 and CDR2 sequences are SEHNR and FQNEAQ (reference sequence). CDR3 sequence: CASSSDMRGGYEQYV. CDR3 DNA: TGTGCCAGCAGCTCAGACATGCGAGGGGGCTACGAGCAGTACGTC.

The chain recombines TRBV5-1 with TRBJ2-1; the match to TRBD2 covers 7 bases. The CDR3 covers 18 residues. J lost 1 base, V lost 1 base, and 11 bases had no gene match. Per germline, CDR1 SGHRS and CDR2 YFSETQ. The CDR3 nucleotides read TGCGCCAGCAGCTTGTACGGTGCGGGAGAGTTTTCCTACAATGAGCAGTTCTTC. Residues: CASSLYGAGEFSYNEQFF.

The chain carries TRBV7-3 and TRBJ2-3; D is perhaps TRBD2 (5 bases). The CDR3 has 16 amino acids. The germline gives CDR1 SGHTA, CDR2 FQGTGA. V lost 2 bases to trimming and J lost 4 bases, with 16 bases between them. The CDR3 reads CASSLEGRAGSDTQYF. For the CDR3, the DNA is TGTGCCAGCAGCTTAGAGGGTCGGGCGGGCTCAGATACGCAGTATTTT.

The rearrangement uses TRBV11-3 and TRBJ2-1; maybe TRBD2 (6 bases). Germline V lookup: CDR1 SGHNT, CDR2 YENEEA. Trimming cost V 5 bases and J 7 bases, with 18 bases left between them. The CDR3 consists of 15 residues. The CDR3 region is CASSVGNREQNEQFF. In DNA form, the CDR3 reads TGTGCCAGCAGCGTAGGCAATCGGGAGCAGAATGAGCAGTTCTTC.

The DNA of the CDR3 is TGTGCCAGCAGGAAGGACTCCGCTAACTATGGCTACACCTTC. The encoded protein is CASRKDSANYGYTF. The chain carries TRBV2 and TRBJ1-2; D is uncertain. Per the germline V gene, CDR1 is SNHLY and CDR2 is FYNNEI. The CDR3 length is 14 residues. Trimming removed 6 bases from V and 0 bases from J, with 11 bases in between.

The chain combines TRBV5-6 with TRBJ2-7, with 7 bases fitting TRBD2. CDR3 length: 15 amino acids. The germline gives CDR1 SGHDT, CDR2 YYEEEE. Losses at the gene ends were 1 base for V and 0 bases for J; bases not matched to a gene: 4. The CDR3 DNA sequence: TGTGCCAGCAGCTTGCGGGGGGTGGGCTCCTACGAGCAGTACGTC. Protein product: CASSLRGVGSYEQYV.

The J gene is TRBJ1-1, the V gene TRBV5-1; 9 bases match TRBD1. The germline gives CDR1 SGHRS, CDR2 YFSETQ. Unmatched junction bases numbered 6, after V lost 4 bases and J lost 8 bases. The CDR3 runs 13 residues. The chain's CDR3 is CASSGTGGGEAFF. CDR3 coding DNA: TGCGCCAGCAGCGGTACAGGGGGCGGGGAAGCTTTCTTT.

CDR3 protein: CASRDRGEQFF. DNA for the CDR3: TGTGCCAGCAGGGATAGGGGTGAGCAGTTCTTC. The rearrangement uses TRBV6-5 and TRBJ2-1, with a weak D call TRBD1 (5 bases). Germline CDR1 reads MNHEY; CDR2 reads SVGAGI. There are 11 residues in the CDR3. V dropped 6 bases and J dropped 9 bases, with 9 bases sitting between them.

The rearrangement uses TRBV10-3 and TRBJ2-5; D perhaps matches TRBD2 (6 bases). Germline-derived CDR1 and CDR2 are ENHRY and SYGVKD. This CDR3 comprises 13 residues. The V end was cut by 4 bases, the J end by 5 bases, with 11 bases between. This CDR3 is CAISGLASETQYF. The CDR3 nucleotides read TGTGCCATCAGTGGGCTAGCGTCGGAGACCCAGTACTTC.

This rearrangement joins TRBV7-3 to TRBJ2-5; 12 bases line up with TRBD2. Germline assignment: CDR1 SGHTA and CDR2 FQGTGA. The trim removed 5 bases at V and 1 base at J, leaving 2 bases unmatched. The CDR3 spans 15 residues. CDR3 loop: CASSLTSGSQETQYF. DNA for the CDR3: TGTGCCAGCAGCCTGACTAGCGGGAGCCAAGAGACCCAGTACTTC.

CDR3 nucleotide sequence: TGTGCCTGGAGGACGGTAGCGGGTCGGACCCAGTACTTC. This sequence encodes CAWRTVAGRTQYF. The chain links TRBV30 to TRBJ2-5; 7 nucleotides align to TRBD2. Per the germline V gene, CDR1 is GTSNPN and CDR2 is SVGIG (reference sequence). The CDR3 length is 13 residues. The J segment lost 7 bases and the V segment lost 3 bases, leaving 8 bases of the junction unmatched. The full variable domain, completed using reference TRBV30 and TRBJ2-5, is SQTIHQWPATLVQPVGSPLSLECTVEGTSNPNLYWYRQAAGRGLQLLFYSVGIGQISSEVPQNLSASRPQDRQFILSSKKLLLSDSGFYLCAWRTVAGRTQYFGPGTRLLVL.

This chain connects TRBV7-9 to TRBJ1-1, with 8 bases fitting TRBD1. The germline V gene has CDR1 SEHNR and CDR2 FQNEAQ (reference sequence). CDR3 length: 15 amino acids. V was pared by 5 bases and J by 6 bases, with 11 bases of the junction left unmatched. For the CDR3, the DNA is TGTGCCAGCAGCCTAGGACAGGGATATGGTGCTGAAGCTTTCTTT. Residues: CASSLGQGYGAEAFF.

V and J are TRBV6-1 and TRBJ2-7, with D perhaps TRBD2 (5 bases). V was cut by 2 bases and J by 6 bases, with 11 bases left in between. The CDR3 runs to 13 residues. CDR1 is MNHNS, CDR2 SASEGT, per germline. The CDR3 DNA follows: TGTGCCAGCAGTGAATTTCCCGAGGGCGAGCAGTACTTC. It specifies CASSEFPEGEQYF.

The chain joins TRBV7-2 to TRBJ1-2, with unresolved D. The germline V and J ends were trimmed by 5 bases and 5 bases, with 15 bases remaining between them. Germline V gene sequence: CDR1 SGHTA, CDR2 FQGNSA. This CDR3 comprises 14 residues. CDR3 amino acids: CASSPPELVYGYTF. CDR3 bases: TGTGCCAGCAGCCCGCCCGAGCTGGTGTATGGCTACACCTTC.

The chain combines TRBV10-3 with TRBJ1-1; D uncertain. Trimming cost V 6 bases and J 9 bases, with 17 bases left between them. Germline CDR1 reads ENHRY; CDR2 reads SYGVKD. The CDR3 runs to 13 residues. The CDR3 loop reads CAISLSLGSQAFF. CDR3 sequence (DNA): TGTGCCATCAGCTTGTCGCTGGGCAGCCAAGCTTTCTTT.

The chain has TRBV6-1 and TRBJ2-3; D not certain. Between the trimmed V and J ends, which lost 5 bases and 5 bases, there was a span of 11 bases. This CDR3 spans 13 amino acids. Germline-derived CDR1 and CDR2 are MNHNS and SASEGT. The CDR3: CASSSRGVDTQYF. The CDR3 DNA is TGTGCCAGCAGTTCGCGCGGAGTAGATACGCAGTATTTT.

This chain joins TRBV5-1 and TRBJ2-7; no firm D call. This CDR3 has 12 residues. Trimming pared 0 bases from V and 6 bases from J, leaving 7 bases between. Germline V gene lookup returns CDR1 SGHRS and CDR2 YFSETQ. The CDR3 DNA reads TGCGCCAGCAGCTTGGAAATCGGCGAGCAGTACTTC. It translates to CASSLEIGEQYF.

The chain is built from TRBV4-1 and TRBJ1-4; D call uncertain. Looked up from germline, CDR1 is MGHRA and CDR2 is YSYEKL. Trimming removed 0 bases from V and 8 bases from J, with 19 bases in between. CDR3 length: 17 residues. DNA of the CDR3: TGCGCCAGCAGCCAAGATTACGGCAGGCGTCCTCGGGAAAAACTGTTTTTT. This codes for CASSQDYGRRPREKLFF.

The chain carries TRBV30 and TRBJ1-5; 7 nucleotides agree with TRBD1. Germline CDR1 GTSNPN, CDR2 SVGIG (reference sequence). This CDR3 contains 13 residues. The V and J ends lost 2 bases and 8 bases, in that order; junction bases with no gene match: 6. The CDR3 protein is CAWSITGDEPQHF. DNA of the CDR3: TGTGCCTGGAGTATTACAGGGGATGAGCCCCAGCATTTT.

The chain carries TRBV28 and TRBJ1-5; 9 positions agree with TRBD1. With V trimmed by 7 bases and J by 7 bases, 8 bases remained unmatched. Looked up from germline, CDR1 is MDHEN and CDR2 is SYDVKM. The CDR3 is made up of 14 amino acids. This chain's CDR3 is CASTSQGAWQPQHF. CDR3 DNA sequence: TGTGCCAGCACCTCACAGGGGGCATGGCAGCCCCAGCATTTT.

Written as DNA, the CDR3 is TGTGCCAGCTCAGCGAGCGGGAGCTACTCCTACGAGCAGTACTTC. It codes for CASSASGSYSYEQYF. The chain recombines TRBV18 with TRBJ2-7, with 8 bases identical to TRBD2. This CDR3 region has 15 residues. In germline, CDR1 is KGHSH, CDR2 LQKENI. J gave up 0 bases and V 5 bases, and 6 bases lay outside the gene matches.

The chain carries TRBV5-1 and TRBJ2-3; 14 bases map to TRBD2. The V gene end was trimmed by 3 bases and the J gene end by 6 bases; junction bases not matched to a gene: 6. CDR1 SGHRS and CDR2 YFSETQ come from the germline V gene. The length of the CDR3 is 16 residues. CDR3 region: CASSSGLAGVRDTQYF. CDR3 coding DNA: TGCGCCAGCAGCTCGGGACTAGCGGGAGTCCGGGATACGCAGTATTTT.

The chain employs TRBV10-3 and TRBJ2-1; 9 bases are shared with TRBD2. The CDR3 is 14 residues long. Trimming cost V 8 bases and J 6 bases; bases outside gene matches: 8. CDR1 ENHRY and CDR2 SYGVKD come from the germline V gene. CDR3 DNA: TGTGCCATCTATGGCGGGAGGGCCTTCAATGAGCAGTTCTTC. It encodes CAIYGGRAFNEQFF.

This rearrangement joins TRBV6-5 to TRBJ1-2; a possible D gene is TRBD1 (5 bases). The V gene's germline CDR1 is MNHEY and CDR2 SVGAGI. V was pared by 5 bases and J by 8 bases, with 18 bases between. This CDR3 region has 14 residues. The CDR3 sequence: CASSNPGAGRGYTF. As DNA, the CDR3 is TGTGCCAGCAGTAACCCCGGCGCAGGGCGCGGCTACACCTTC.

This chain joins TRBV10-3 and TRBJ1-1; D is undetermined. Germline-derived CDR1 and CDR2 are ENHRY and SYGVKD. V was shortened by 0 bases and J by 0 bases, with 8 bases between the two germline ends. CDR3 length equals 15 residues. CDR3 region: CAISESSQMNTEAFF. CDR3 DNA: TGTGCCATCAGTGAGTCTAGCCAAATGAACACTGAAGCTTTCTTT.

This sequence joins TRBV7-9 and TRBJ2-7; D gene unclear. The CDR3 is 12 amino acids. Germline loops: CDR1 SEHNR, CDR2 FQNEAQ (reference sequence). V was pared by 5 bases and J by 1 base, with 6 bases between. The DNA for the CDR3 is TGTGCCAGCAGCCTCAGATCCTACGAGCAGTACTTC. This codes for CASSLRSYEQYF. The entire variable domain, with the rest obtained from reference TRBV7-9 and TRBJ2-7, is as follows: DTGVSQNPRHKITKRGQNVTFRCDPISEHNRLYWYRQTLGQGPEFLTYFQNEAQLEKSRLLSDRFSAERPKGSFSTLEIQRTEQGDSAMYLCASSLRSYEQYFGPGTRLTVT.

V gene TRBV30 combines with J gene TRBJ2-5; tentatively, D is TRBD1 (8 bases). The CDR3 loop spans 13 amino acids. Germline CDR1 is GTSNPN and CDR2 is SVGIG (reference sequence). Trimming stripped 2 bases from V and 4 bases from J, with 11 bases between. CDR3 residues: CAWSYRGGETQYF. The CDR3 nucleotides read TGTGCCTGGAGTTACAGGGGGGGAGAGACCCAGTACTTC.

This chain connects TRBV19 to TRBJ1-5; perhaps TRBD1 as D (5 bases). The CDR3 contains 14 residues. Per the germline V gene, CDR1 is LNHDA and CDR2 is SQIVND (reference sequence). The V end lost 3 bases, the J end lost 7 bases, and 13 bases lay between the germline ends. In DNA, the CDR3 is TGTGCCAGTAGTATGGGGGGTCGGGGACAGCCCCAGCATTTT. This encodes CASSMGGRGQPQHF.

V gene TRBV30 combines with J gene TRBJ2-7, with TRBD1 matching 7 bases. The CDR3 has 12 amino acids. The trim removed 5 bases at V and 6 bases at J, leaving 7 bases unmatched. Germline assignment: CDR1 GTSNPN and CDR2 SVGIG (reference sequence). For the CDR3, the DNA is TGTGCCTGGGCTGCTAGGGGGCGCGAGCAGTACTTC. This sequence encodes CAWAARGREQYF. Using reference TRBV30 and TRBJ2-7 for the parts outside the CDR3, the full variable domain is SQTIHQWPATLVQPVGSPLSLECTVEGTSNPNLYWYRQAAGRGLQLLFYSVGIGQISSEVPQNLSASRPQDRQFILSSKKLLLSDSGFYLCAWAARGREQYFGPGTRLTVT.